The rows below give T cell receptor beta chains drawn from one sample of a study of cytomegalovirus exposure and HLA in healthy donors. Here immunoSEQ multiplex PCR was the method, and the copy in TCRdb shows in-frame clones only, minus some. The sample holds some 110,000 clones, 76% seen once. The sequencing sample was made of PBMCs. The receptors come from a middle-aged man in good health and CMV-seropositive. CDR3s include the opening cysteine and the closing phenylalanine or tryptophan. D genes are given only for firm matches. Clone sizes are given selectively: once, few, many, or a class where the clone is expanded.

clone size: once; D gene: TRBD1; V gene: TRBV7-9; J gene: TRBJ1-4; CDR3 protein: CASSKPTGSGDEKLFF; CDR3 DNA: TGTGCCAGCAGCAAGCCGACAGGGTCCGGGGATGAAAAACTGTTTTTT
clone size: few; D gene: -; V gene: TRBV4-1; J gene: TRBJ1-2; CDR3 protein: CASSPFGGVGYGYTF; CDR3 DNA: TGTGCCAGCAGCCCCTTCGGCGGAGTCGGCTATGGCTACACCTTC
clone size: -; D gene: TRBD1; V gene: TRBV7-2; J gene: TRBJ1-2; CDR3 protein: CASSLGGDSYGYTF; CDR3 DNA: TGTGCCAGCAGCTTAGGTGGGGACAGCTATGGCTACACCTTC
clone size: -; D gene: -; V gene: TRBV7-9; J gene: TRBJ1-4; CDR3 protein: CASSSTGPHEKLFF; CDR3 DNA: TGTGCCAGCAGCAGTACAGGTCCGCATGAAAAACTGTTTTTT
clone size: -; D gene: TRBD1; V gene: TRBV7-2; J gene: TRBJ2-5; CDR3 protein: CASSAHRGLVEETQYF; CDR3 DNA: TGTGCCAGCAGCGCCCACAGGGGGCTTGTGGAAGAGACCCAGTACTTC
clone size: once; D gene: TRBD1; V gene: TRBV28; J gene: TRBJ1-1; CDR3 protein: CASSFEGQYLNTEAFF; CDR3 DNA: TGTGCCAGCAGTTTCGAGGGACAGTATCTGAACACTGAAGCTTTCTTT
clone size: once; D gene: TRBD2; V gene: TRBV6-5; J gene: TRBJ2-3; CDR3 protein: CASSYGTSEKDTQYF; CDR3 DNA: TGTGCCAGCAGTTACGGGACTAGCGAGAAAGATACGCAGTATTTT
clone size: medium-sized; D gene: TRBD1; V gene: TRBV2; J gene: TRBJ2-7; CDR3 protein: CASSTDRAHEQYF; CDR3 DNA: TGTGCCAGCAGCACGGACAGGGCCCACGAGCAGTACTTC
clone size: few; D gene: -; V gene: TRBV30; J gene: TRBJ2-2; CDR3 protein: CAWRKSTGELFF; CDR3 DNA: TGTGCCTGGAGGAAGAGCACCGGGGAGCTGTTTTTT
clone size: few; D gene: -; V gene: TRBV2; J gene: TRBJ1-5; CDR3 protein: CASRPGLSNQPQHF; CDR3 DNA: TGTGCCAGCAGGCCTGGGCTGAGCAATCAGCCCCAGCATTTT
clone size: -; D gene: -; V gene: TRBV10-3; J gene: TRBJ1-1; CDR3 protein: CAISEQRNTEAFF; CDR3 DNA: TGTGCCATCAGCGAACAGAGAAACACTGAAGCTTTCTTT
clone size: few; D gene: TRBD2; V gene: TRBV7-9; J gene: TRBJ2-2; CDR3 protein: CASSFAGVGTGELFF; CDR3 DNA: TGTGCCAGCAGCTTTGCGGGAGTTGGCACCGGGGAGCTGTTTTTT
clone size: -; D gene: TRBD1; V gene: TRBV7-9; J gene: TRBJ2-2; CDR3 protein: CASSTDRGNTGELFF; CDR3 DNA: TGTGCCAGCAGCACCGACAGGGGTAACACCGGGGAGCTGTTTTTT
clone size: -; D gene: -; V gene: TRBV9; J gene: TRBJ2-2; CDR3 protein: CASSSSTGELFF; CDR3 DNA: TGTGCCAGCAGCTCTTCGACCGGGGAGCTGTTTTTT
clone size: once; D gene: -; V gene: TRBV30; J gene: TRBJ1-2; CDR3 protein: CAWEILAPYGYTF; CDR3 DNA: TGTGCCTGGGAGATCCTCGCCCCTTATGGCTACACCTTC
clone size: -; D gene: -; V gene: TRBV2; J gene: TRBJ1-4; CDR3 protein: CASKKDRGEKLFF; CDR3 DNA: TGTGCCAGCAAAAAGGACAGAGGTGAAAAACTGTTTTTT
clone size: few; D gene: TRBD1; V gene: TRBV7-6; J gene: TRBJ2-5; CDR3 protein: CASSKDRGGVETQYF; CDR3 DNA: TGTGCCAGCAGCAAGGACAGGGGGGGCGTGGAGACCCAGTACTTC
clone size: -; D gene: -; V gene: TRBV6-5; J gene: TRBJ2-1; CDR3 protein: CASQQRSPYNEQFF; CDR3 DNA: TGTGCCAGCCAACAGCGGTCCCCCTACAATGAGCAGTTCTTC
clone size: -; D gene: TRBD1; V gene: TRBV28; J gene: TRBJ2-7; CDR3 protein: CASRETGVSYEQYF; CDR3 DNA: TGTGCCAGCAGGGAAACAGGGGTCTCCTACGAGCAGTACTTC
clone size: -; D gene: TRBD1; V gene: TRBV7-2; J gene: TRBJ1-6; CDR3 protein: CASSLQTGDSPLHF; CDR3 DNA: TGTGCCAGCAGCTTACAGACAGGGGATTCACCCCTCCACTTT
clone size: -; D gene: TRBD1; V gene: TRBV11-3; J gene: TRBJ1-3; CDR3 protein: CASRSGTAFRF; CDR3 DNA: TGTGCCAGCAGGTCCGGGACAGCATTCCGGTTT
clone size: -; D gene: TRBD1; V gene: TRBV7-9; J gene: TRBJ1-2; CDR3 protein: CASSLAVRGLSGYTF; CDR3 DNA: TGTGCCAGCAGCTTAGCGGTCAGGGGGCTGTCTGGCTACACCTTC
clone size: few; D gene: -; V gene: TRBV19; J gene: TRBJ1-4; CDR3 protein: CASSRGTPYEKLFF; CDR3 DNA: TGTGCCAGTAGCCGAGGGACTCCATATGAAAAACTGTTTTTT
clone size: few; D gene: -; V gene: TRBV2; J gene: TRBJ1-2; CDR3 protein: CASSDPWGGSYGYTF; CDR3 DNA: TGTGCCAGCAGTGACCCCTGGGGGGGAAGCTATGGCTACACCTTC
clone size: once; D gene: -; V gene: TRBV7-9; J gene: TRBJ2-7; CDR3 protein: CASSLGATLSYEQYF; CDR3 DNA: TGTGCCAGCAGCTTAGGTGCGACTTTAAGCTACGAGCAGTACTTC
clone size: few; D gene: -; V gene: TRBV10-1; J gene: TRBJ2-7; CDR3 protein: CATTGTQYVSYEQYF; CDR3 DNA: TGCGCCACCACCGGGACACAGTATGTCTCCTACGAGCAGTACTTC
clone size: -; D gene: TRBD2; V gene: TRBV11-1; J gene: TRBJ2-7; CDR3 protein: CASSIAGGNYEQYF; CDR3 DNA: TGTGCCAGCAGCATAGCGGGAGGAAACTACGAGCAGTACTTC
clone size: -; D gene: TRBD2; V gene: TRBV19; J gene: TRBJ2-1; CDR3 protein: CASKREGLYNEQFF; CDR3 DNA: TGTGCCAGTAAGCGGGAGGGGCTCTACAATGAGCAGTTCTTC
clone size: -; D gene: -; V gene: TRBV7-6; J gene: TRBJ1-2; CDR3 protein: CASSLGYENYGYTF; CDR3 DNA: TGTGCCAGCAGCTTAGGCTATGAAAACTATGGCTACACCTTC
clone size: -; D gene: -; V gene: TRBV20-1; J gene: TRBJ2-7; CDR3 protein: CSADSPYEQYF; CDR3 DNA: TGCAGTGCGGACAGCCCCTACGAGCAGTACTTC
clone size: -; D gene: TRBD1; V gene: TRBV30; J gene: TRBJ2-7; CDR3 protein: CASGTGTLSYEQYF; CDR3 DNA: TGTGCCTCCGGGACAGGGACTCTCTCCTACGAGCAGTACTTC
clone size: -; D gene: TRBD2; V gene: TRBV7-2; J gene: TRBJ2-6; CDR3 protein: CASSLAGTSGSGANVLTF; CDR3 DNA: TGTGCCAGCAGCTTAGCGGGGACTAGCGGGTCTGGGGCCAACGTCCTGACTTTC
clone size: -; D gene: -; V gene: TRBV6-5; J gene: TRBJ1-1; CDR3 protein: CASSHLEGTEAFF; CDR3 DNA: TGTGCCAGCAGTCACCTGGAGGGCACTGAAGCTTTCTTT
clone size: -; D gene: -; V gene: TRBV27; J gene: TRBJ1-2; CDR3 protein: CASSWEAPRGGSNYGYTF; CDR3 DNA: TGTGCCAGCAGTTGGGAGGCCCCGAGGGGGGGCTCAAACTATGGCTACACCTTC
clone size: -; D gene: -; V gene: TRBV5-1; J gene: TRBJ2-7; CDR3 protein: CASSLGPGTYEQYF; CDR3 DNA: TGCGCCAGCAGCTTGGGTCCGGGGACCTACGAGCAGTACTTC
clone size: -; D gene: -; V gene: TRBV4-3; J gene: TRBJ2-2; CDR3 protein: CASSQGTSTGELFF; CDR3 DNA: TGCGCCAGCAGCCAAGGGACTTCCACCGGGGAGCTGTTTTTT